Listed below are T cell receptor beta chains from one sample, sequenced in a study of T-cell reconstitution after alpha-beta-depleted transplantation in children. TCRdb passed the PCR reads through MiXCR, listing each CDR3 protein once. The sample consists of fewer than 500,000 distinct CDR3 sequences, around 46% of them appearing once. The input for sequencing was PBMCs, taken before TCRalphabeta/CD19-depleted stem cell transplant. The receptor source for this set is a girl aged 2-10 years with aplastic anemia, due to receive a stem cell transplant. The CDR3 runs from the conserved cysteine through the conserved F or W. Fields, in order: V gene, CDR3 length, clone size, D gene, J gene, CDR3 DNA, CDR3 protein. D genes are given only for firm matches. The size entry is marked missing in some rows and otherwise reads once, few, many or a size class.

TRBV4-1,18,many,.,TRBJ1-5,TGCGCCAGCAGCCAAGGGACAGCTAGAATCGGACGCAATCAGCCCCAGCATTTT,CASSQGTARIGRNQPQHF
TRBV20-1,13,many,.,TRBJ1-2,TGCAGTGCTAGAGACCGTCTGAATGATGGCTACACCTTC,CSARDRLNDGYTF
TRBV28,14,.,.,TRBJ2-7,TGTGCCAGCAGTTACCACGGATCCTCCTACGAGCAGTACTTC,CASSYHGSSYEQYF
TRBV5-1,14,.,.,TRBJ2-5,TGCGCCAGCAGCTTGGGTATAGGGTCGGAGACCCAGTACTTC,CASSLGIGSETQYF
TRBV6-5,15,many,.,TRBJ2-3,TGTGCCAGCAGCGCACGGTCCAAGGGGAAGGTTGCGCAGTATTTT,CASSARSKGKVAQYF
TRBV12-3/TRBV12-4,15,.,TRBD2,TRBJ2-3,TGTGCCAGCAGTATAGCGGGGGCTAGCACAGATACGCAGTATTTT,CASSIAGASTDTQYF
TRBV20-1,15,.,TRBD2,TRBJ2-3,TGCAGTGCTAGGGGGCGGGAGGTTAGCACAGATACGCAGTATTTT,CSARGREVSTDTQYF
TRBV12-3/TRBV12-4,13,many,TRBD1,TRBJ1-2,TGTGCCAGCAGTTTACCAGGGGGCTATGGCTACACCTTC,CASSLPGGYGYTF
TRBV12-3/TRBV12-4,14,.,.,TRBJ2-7,TGTGCCAGCACAGAGGGACCTGGCGCCGACGAGCAGTACTTC,CASTEGPGADEQYF
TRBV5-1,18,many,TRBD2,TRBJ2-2,TGCGCCAGCAGCGTGAAGGGACTAGCGGGAGGTTTCGCCGGGGAGCTGTTTTTT,CASSVKGLAGGFAGELFF
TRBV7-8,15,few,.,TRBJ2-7,TGTGCCAGCAGCTCCCCGCGGGTCGCACCCTACGAGCAGTACTTC,CASSSPRVAPYEQYF
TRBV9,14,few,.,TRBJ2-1,TGTGCCAGCAGCGTAGCTACTAGCAACAATGAGCAGTTCTTC,CASSVATSNNEQFF
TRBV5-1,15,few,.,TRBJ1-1,TGCGCCAGCAGCTTGGGACGGACTTTCGACACTGAAGCTTTCTTT,CASSLGRTFDTEAFF